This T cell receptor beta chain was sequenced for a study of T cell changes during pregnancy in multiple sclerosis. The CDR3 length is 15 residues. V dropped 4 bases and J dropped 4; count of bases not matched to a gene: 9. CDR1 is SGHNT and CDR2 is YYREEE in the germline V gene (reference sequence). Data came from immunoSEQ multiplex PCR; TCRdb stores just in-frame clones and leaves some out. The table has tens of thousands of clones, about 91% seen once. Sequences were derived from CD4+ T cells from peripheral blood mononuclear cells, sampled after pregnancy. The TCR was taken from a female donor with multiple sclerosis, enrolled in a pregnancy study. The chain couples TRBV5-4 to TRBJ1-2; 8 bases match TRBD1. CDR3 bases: TGTGCCAGCAGCCCCCTGGGGGGGACAGGCTATGGCTACACCTTC. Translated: CASSPLGGTGYGYTF.